Presented here are 32 T cell receptor beta chains from one specimen sequenced in a study of T cell responses to AZD1222 COVID-19 vaccine. The protocol was immunoSEQ multiplex PCR, while the TCRdb copy is restricted to in-frame clones and leaves out a portion. The sample lists 70,000 to 85,000 clones; more than 80% were seen once. Material: peripheral blood, obtained on day 0 of AZD1222 vaccination. These receptors came from an adult in good health.

This sequence joins TRBV28 and TRBJ2-1; D not resolved. Between the trimmed V and J ends, which lost 1 base and 6 bases, there was a span of 10 bases. The CDR3 extends over 14 amino acids. Per germline, CDR1 MDHEN and CDR2 SYDVKM. The CDR3 DNA is TGTGCCAGCAGTTTATTGATATTGGGCAATGAGCAGTTCTTC. Protein product: CASSLLILGNEQFF. Full variable domain (missing parts from reference TRBV28 and TRBJ2-1): DVKVTQSSRYLVKRTGEKVFLECVQDMDHENMFWYRQDPGLGLRLIYFSYDVKMKEKGDIPEGYSVSREKKERFSLILESASTNQTSMYLCASSLLILGNEQFFGPGTRLTVL.

J is TRBJ2-3 and V is TRBV10-2, with 9 bases identical to TRBD2. CDR3 length: 15 residues. V was clipped by 5 bases and J by 2 bases; unmatched bases: 5. Germline assignment: CDR1 WSHSY and CDR2 SAAADI. The CDR3 region is CASSNPSGVTDTQYF. The CDR3 DNA follows: TGCGCCAGCAGTAACCCTAGCGGGGTCACAGATACGCAGTATTTT.

This clone has more than one count but fewer than ten. The chain carries TRBV4-2 and TRBJ1-5; no reliable D call. Germline V gene data show CDR1 as LGHNA and CDR2 as YNFKEQ. The V end lost 0 bases, the J end lost 0 bases, and 6 bases lay between the germline ends. The CDR3 has 15 amino acids. CDR3 sequence reads: CASSQDPYSNQPQHF. CDR3 nucleotide sequence: TGTGCCAGCAGCCAAGACCCGTATAGCAATCAGCCCCAGCATTTT.

The J gene is TRBJ2-3, the V gene TRBV3-1 (or the pseudogene TRBV3-2), with D perhaps matching TRBD1 (6 bases). Per germline, CDR1 LGHDT and CDR2 YNNKEL (reference sequence). Trimming took off 4 bases at V and 0 bases at J, with 32 bases between the two ends. The CDR3 has 22 residues. The CDR3 sequence is CASSRTRSGHRTDYLSTDTQYF. The CDR3 bases are TGTGCCAGCAGCCGAACTAGATCGGGACACCGAACCGATTATCTTAGCACAGATACGCAGTATTTT.

The V gene is TRBV28, the J gene TRBJ2-7; unclear D gene. Germline values: CDR1 MDHEN, CDR2 SYDVKM. V lost 8 bases and J 3 bases, leaving 2 bases between the germline ends. The CDR3 extends over 9 amino acids. DNA for the CDR3: TGTGCCAGCGGCTACGAGCAGTACTTC. Amino acids: CASGYEQYF.

The V call is TRBV4-1, the J call TRBJ1-5, with D possibly being TRBD1 (6 bases). The V gene's germline CDR1 is MGHRA and CDR2 YSYEKL. The V end lost 4 bases, the J end lost 6 bases, and 13 bases lay between the germline ends. The length of the CDR3 is 14 residues. In DNA, the CDR3 is TGCGCCAGCAGCCGAACAGGGCAGGGTCAGCCCCAGCATTTT. As protein: CASSRTGQGQPQHF.

The rearrangement uses TRBV19 and TRBJ2-3; D may be TRBD1 (6 bases). Trimming removed 5 bases from V and 4 bases from J, with 13 bases in between. CDR1 and CDR2 (germline): LNHDA, SQIVND (reference sequence). The CDR3 covers 14 residues. DNA for the CDR3: TGTGCCAGTAGTCCCCGGACAGAAGCAGATACGCAGTATTTT. Translated: CASSPRTEADTQYF.

The chain recombines TRBV5-1 with TRBJ2-5; D uncertain. This CDR3 has 9 residues. Germline CDR1 SGHRS, CDR2 YFSETQ. The V and J ends lost 7 bases and 5 bases respectively, with 3 bases between them. DNA for the CDR3: TGCGCCAGCCGGGAGACCCAGTACTTC. Its translation is CASRETQYF.

The chain links TRBV6-5 to TRBJ2-5, with D tentatively TRBD2 (6 bases). This CDR3 region has 14 residues. Deletions cut 2 bases from V and 4 bases from J, with 11 bases between. CDR1 and CDR2 from the germline V gene are MNHEY and SVGAGI. The CDR3 sequence is CASSYDGTGETQYF. The CDR3 DNA reads TGTGCCAGCAGTTACGACGGGACTGGAGAGACCCAGTACTTC.

V is TRBV7-3 and J is TRBJ2-3, with 9 bases aligning to TRBD2. The germline CDR1 and CDR2 sequences are SGHTA and FQGTGA. This CDR3 region has 16 residues. Trimming removed 5 bases from V and 7 bases from J; junction bases left unmatched: 13. DNA for the CDR3: TGTGCCAGCAGCCGGCCTGGCGGGGGGGGCCTGAATACGCAGTATTTT. The encoded protein is CASSRPGGGGLNTQYF.

The CDR3 DNA is TGCGCCAGCAGCCCCACCGGGACCGACAATCAGCCCCAGCATTTT. This gives the protein CASSPTGTDNQPQHF. This chain connects TRBV4-1 to TRBJ1-5; D might be TRBD1 (5 bases). Germline V gene sequence: CDR1 MGHRA, CDR2 YSYEKL. V was clipped by 4 bases and J by 3 bases, with 13 bases between them. The CDR3 sequence is 15 residues long.

J is TRBJ1-1 and V is TRBV5-1; TRBD1 matches at 7 bases. V gave up 0 bases and J gave up 5 bases; unmatched junction bases: 4. The CDR3 runs 14 residues. Germline V CDR1 and CDR2: SGHRS, YFSETQ. CDR3 DNA sequence: TGCGCCAGCAGCTTGGGCAGGGGGGATACTGAAGCTTTCTTT. Amino acid sequence: CASSLGRGDTEAFF.

The J gene is TRBJ1-5, the V gene TRBV6-2 or TRBV6-3, with D perhaps TRBD1 (6 bases). The CDR3 covers 14 residues. Trimming removed 2 bases from V and 7 bases from J, with 12 bases in between. Germline V CDR1 and CDR2: MNHEY, SVGEGT. CDR3: CASSYRGGPQPQHF. In DNA form, the CDR3 reads TGTGCCAGCAGTTACCGGGGGGGGCCCCAGCCCCAGCATTTT.

The chain recombines TRBV29-1 with TRBJ1-4; 11 nucleotides line up with TRBD1. The germline V gene encodes CDR1 SQVTM and CDR2 ANQGSEA. V lost 6 bases and J lost 5; bases outside the gene matches: 2. The CDR3 sequence is 13 residues long. The CDR3 region is CSVRTGGNEKLFF. The CDR3 nucleotides are TGCAGCGTGAGGACAGGGGGCAATGAAAAACTGTTTTTT.

The rearrangement uses TRBV10-3 and TRBJ1-2; D is unclear. Trimming took off 6 bases at V and 0 bases at J, with 5 bases between the two ends. Germline CDR1 and CDR2: ENHRY and SYGVKD. The CDR3 contains 12 residues. The CDR3 DNA sequence: TGTGCCATCAGCGGATCTAACTATGGCTACACCTTC. This sequence encodes CAISGSNYGYTF.

V usage is TRBV24-1 and J usage is TRBJ2-5; the D gene is possibly TRBD2 (5 bases). Trimming stripped 3 bases from V and 5 bases from J, with 9 bases between. The CDR3 contains 13 residues. Germline assignment: CDR1 KGHDR and CDR2 SFDVKD. CDR3 in DNA: TGTGCCACCAGTGATCCTCAGCGGGAGACCCAGTACTTC. This sequence encodes CATSDPQRETQYF.

The chain joins TRBV4-1 to TRBJ2-6; TRBD1 matches at 8 bases. The CDR3 sequence is 19 residues long. CDR1 is MGHRA and CDR2 is YSYEKL in the germline V gene. Trimming cost V 0 bases and J 4 bases; bases outside gene matches: 11. In DNA, the CDR3 is TGCGCCAGCAGCCAAGAGGGGTGGCAGGGGGCTACCGGGGCCAACGTCCTGACTTTC. Translated, it gives CASSQEGWQGATGANVLTF.

The V gene is TRBV13, the J gene TRBJ2-6; the D is unclear. Germline CDR1 and CDR2: PRHDT and FYEKMQ (reference sequence). The CDR3 is made up of 15 amino acids. V dropped 1 base and J dropped 4 bases, with 8 bases sitting between them. This chain's CDR3 is CASSLATTGANVLTF. The CDR3 DNA reads as TGTGCCAGCAGCTTAGCGACAACCGGGGCCAACGTCCTGACTTTC.

The chain joins TRBV27 to TRBJ1-1, with 8 bases that match TRBD1. The V gene end was trimmed by 2 bases and the J gene end by 7 bases; junction bases not matched to a gene: 3. This CDR3 has 13 amino acids. Germline CDR1 reads MNHEY; CDR2 reads SMNVEV (reference sequence). In DNA, the CDR3 is TGTGCCAGCAGTTTAGGGGACAGGAATGAAGCTTTCTTT. This gives the protein CASSLGDRNEAFF.

The gene calls are TRBV5-1 and TRBJ1-2, with D maybe TRBD1 (6 bases). V was pared by 1 base and J by 7 bases, with 14 bases between. The CDR3 spans 14 residues. The germline gives CDR1 SGHRS, CDR2 YFSETQ. CDR3 residues: CASSLSQGIGGYTF. CDR3 coding DNA: TGCGCCAGCAGCTTGTCACAGGGCATTGGTGGCTACACCTTC.

The CDR3 here is CASSLDLSGELFF. The CDR3 coding sequence is TGTGCCAGCAGCTTGGACTTGAGCGGGGAGCTGTTTTTT. The V and J genes are TRBV11-3 and TRBJ2-2; D is perhaps TRBD2 (5 bases). Germline CDR1 is SGHNT and CDR2 is YENEEA. The CDR3 is 13 residues long. Trimming removed 3 bases from V and 7 bases from J, with 9 bases in between.

J is TRBJ2-3 and V is TRBV7-3, with 7 bases fitting TRBD2. V trimming: 2 bases; J trimming: 1 base; junction bases outside the gene matches: 0. The CDR3 is 14 amino acids. Germline CDR1 SGHTA, CDR2 FQGTGA. The DNA for the CDR3 is TGTGCCAGCAGCTTAGCGGGAGGCACAGATACGCAGTATTTT. This codes for CASSLAGGTDTQYF.

The V call is TRBV7-9, the J call TRBJ1-2; D is unclear. CDR3 length: 16 residues. Germline assignment: CDR1 SEHNR and CDR2 FQNEAQ (reference sequence). Trimming cost V 5 bases and J 0 bases, with 16 bases left between them. CDR3 in DNA: TGTGCCAGCAGCCCTCACGGAGGAAAGCCTAACTATGGCTACACCTTC. It codes for CASSPHGGKPNYGYTF.

The chain is built from TRBV5-4 and TRBJ1-1; 9 bases are a match to TRBD1. Germline V gene lookup returns CDR1 SGHNT and CDR2 YYREEE (reference sequence). The CDR3 is made up of 14 amino acids. V was pared by 2 bases and J by 4 bases, with 3 bases of the junction left unmatched. The CDR3: CASSLETGGTEAFF. In nucleotides, the CDR3 is TGTGCCAGCAGCTTAGAGACAGGGGGCACTGAAGCTTTCTTT.

This chain connects TRBV30 to TRBJ1-4, with TRBD1 matching 9 bases. Germline lookup yields CDR1 GTSNPN and CDR2 SVGIG (reference sequence). The CDR3 has 14 amino acids. Germline trimming cut 3 bases from V and 6 bases from J; bases unmatched to any gene: 5. The DNA for the CDR3 is TGTGCCTGGAGGCCGACAGGGGGGGATGAAAAACTGTTTTTT. Translating it yields CAWRPTGGDEKLFF.

This chain joins TRBV10-1 and TRBJ1-6, with TRBD1 matching 7 bases. The CDR3 totals 15 residues. Trimming cost V 3 bases and J 6 bases; bases outside gene matches: 5. Germline V lookup: CDR1 WNHNN, CDR2 SYGVQD (reference sequence). The CDR3 sequence is CASSEQTGVNSPLHF. CDR3 bases: TGCGCCAGCAGTGAACAAACAGGGGTTAATTCACCCCTCCACTTT.

The chain uses TRBV19 and TRBJ1-6; D might be TRBD1 (5 bases). CDR3 length equals 14 residues. V lost 4 bases, J lost 9 bases, and 13 bases lay in between. CDR1 LNHDA and CDR2 SQIVND come from the germline V gene (reference sequence). CDR3: CASSTERGSSPLHF. The CDR3 coding sequence is TGTGCCAGTAGTACTGAACGGGGGAGTTCACCCCTCCACTTT.

This chain uses TRBV7-3 with TRBJ1-2; 10 positions match TRBD1. V trimming: 2 bases; J trimming: 7 bases; junction bases outside the gene matches: 10. Looked up from germline, CDR1 is SGHTA and CDR2 is FQGTGA. The CDR3 is 16 residues long. CDR3 residues: CASSLGTGTGAAGYTF. In DNA form, the CDR3 reads TGTGCCAGCAGCTTAGGGACCGGGACAGGGGCCGCTGGCTACACCTTC.

The genes are TRBV11-2 and TRBJ2-3; no clear D gene. The V gene lost 1 base and the J gene lost 0 bases, with 5 bases spanning the gap. Per the germline V gene, CDR1 is SGHAT and CDR2 is FQNNGV. The CDR3 runs 14 residues. CDR3 region: CASSLAFSTDTQYF. As DNA, the CDR3 is TGTGCCAGCAGCTTAGCGTTTAGCACAGATACGCAGTATTTT.

In its sample, this clone was seen once. The rearrangement links TRBV27 to TRBJ1-2; TRBD1 is a possible D gene (6 bases). V was cut by 6 bases and J by 3 bases, with 23 bases left in between. The CDR3 has 17 amino acids. Germline CDR1 reads MNHEY; CDR2 reads SMNVEV (reference sequence). The CDR3: CASSRPTGTSWDYGYTF. The CDR3 DNA reads TGTGCCAGCAGCCGACCTACCGGGACAAGTTGGGACTATGGCTACACCTTC.

The chain links TRBV11-2 to TRBJ1-2; the match to TRBD1 covers 7 bases. This CDR3 has 13 amino acids. Germline trimming cut 4 bases from V and 4 bases from J; bases unmatched to any gene: 3. In germline, CDR1 is SGHAT, CDR2 FQNNGV. CDR3 nucleotide sequence: TGTGCCAGCAGCTCAAGGGACAGCTATGGCTACACCTTC. This sequence encodes CASSSRDSYGYTF. Complete variable domain (other parts from reference TRBV11-2 and TRBJ1-2): EAGVAQSPRYKIIEKRQSVAFWCNPISGHATLYWYQQILGQGPKLLIQFQNNGVVDDSQLPKDRFSAERLKGVDSTLKIQPAKLEDSAVYLCASSSRDSYGYTFGSGTRLTVV.

The chain couples TRBV19 to TRBJ1-5; weak D call: TRBD1 (5 bases). The CDR3 sequence is 16 residues long. V was clipped by 5 bases and J by 1 base, with 15 bases between them. CDR1 and CDR2 (germline): LNHDA, SQIVND (reference sequence). CDR3 in DNA: TGTGCCAGTAGTCCACAGGAGGGACGGAGCAATCAGCCCCAGCATTTT. Translated: CASSPQEGRSNQPQHF.